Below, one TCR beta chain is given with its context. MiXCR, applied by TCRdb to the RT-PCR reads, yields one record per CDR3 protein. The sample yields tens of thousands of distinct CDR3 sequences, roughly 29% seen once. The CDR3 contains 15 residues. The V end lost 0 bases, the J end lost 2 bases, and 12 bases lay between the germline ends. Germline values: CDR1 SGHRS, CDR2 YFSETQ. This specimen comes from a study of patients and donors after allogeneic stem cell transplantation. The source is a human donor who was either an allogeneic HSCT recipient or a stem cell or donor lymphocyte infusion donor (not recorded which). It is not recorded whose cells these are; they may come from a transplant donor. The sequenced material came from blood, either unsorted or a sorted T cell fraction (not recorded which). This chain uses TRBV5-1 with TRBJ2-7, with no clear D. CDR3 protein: CASSLDGMMTYEQYF. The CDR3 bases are TGCGCCAGCAGCTTGGACGGAATGATGACCTACGAGCAGTACTTC.